Listed here are 11 T cell receptor beta chains from one sample, sequenced in a study of cytomegalovirus exposure and HLA in healthy donors. TCRdb's table, derived via immunoSEQ multiplex PCR, lists solely in-frame clones and lacks some. The sample has fewer than 140,000 clones; less than 90% are singletons. The source material was PBMCs. These receptors all stem from a woman between 18 and 29 years old in good health and CMV-seropositive.

The chain has TRBV10-3 and TRBJ1-5; D not certain. Trimming stripped 8 bases from V and 5 bases from J, with 10 bases between. The CDR3 sequence is 12 residues long. CDR1 is ENHRY, CDR2 SYGVKD, per germline. CDR3 loop: CAIGQPDQPQHF. CDR3 DNA: TGTGCCATCGGGCAGCCAGATCAGCCCCAGCATTTT.

The chain carries TRBV25-1 and TRBJ1-6; tentatively, D is TRBD1 (5 bases). From germline, CDR1 is MGHDK and CDR2 SYGVNS. This CDR3 is built from 13 residues. The V gene lost 4 bases and the J gene lost 10 bases, with 11 bases spanning the gap. The CDR3 bases are TGTGCCAGCAGTGCCCAGGGTGGGTCACCCCTCCACTTT. Amino acids: CASSAQGGSPLHF.

This clone was observed once. The chain carries TRBV5-6 and TRBJ2-1, with 12 bases that match TRBD2. Trimming removed 1 base from V and 6 bases from J; junction bases left unmatched: 8. Looked up from germline, CDR1 is SGHDT and CDR2 is YYEEEE. This CDR3 comprises 17 residues. The CDR3, as DNA: TGTGCCAGCAGCTTGTTGGCTAGCGGGGGGGCCTTCAATGAGCAGTTCTTC. It specifies CASSLLASGGAFNEQFF.

This rearrangement joins TRBV19 to TRBJ1-4; D ambiguous. Germline V lookup: CDR1 LNHDA, CDR2 SQIVND (reference sequence). The germline V and J ends were trimmed by 5 bases and 7 bases, with 14 bases remaining between them. There are 14 residues in the CDR3. The CDR3 DNA is TGTGCCAGTAGTTTGTGGGAGGGAAGTGAAAAACTGTTTTTT. Residues: CASSLWEGSEKLFF. The whole variable domain, remainder taken from reference TRBV19 and TRBJ1-4, is DGGITQSPKYLFRKEGQNVTLSCEQNLNHDAMYWYRQDPGQGLRLIYYSQIVNDFQKGDIAEGYSVSREKKESFPLTVTSAQKNPTAFYLCASSLWEGSEKLFFGSGTQLSVL.

The chain recombines TRBV2 with TRBJ1-1, with D possibly TRBD1 on 5 matching bases. The CDR3 contains 14 residues. V was cut by 6 bases and J by 3 bases, with 14 bases left in between. In germline, CDR1 is SNHLY, CDR2 FYNNEI. The CDR3 loop is CASRGSPGDTEAFF. The CDR3 bases are TGTGCCAGCAGGGGGTCCCCGGGGGACACTGAAGCTTTCTTT.

The genes are TRBV28 and TRBJ1-6; D remains ambiguous. The germline CDR1 and CDR2 sequences are MDHEN and SYDVKM. This CDR3 contains 15 residues. V shed 8 bases and J shed 4 bases, with 15 bases lying between them. CDR3 loop: CASSVTESYNSPLHF. The CDR3 region has the DNA TGTGCCAGCTCGGTCACAGAGAGTTATAATTCACCCCTCCACTTT.

The J gene is TRBJ2-3, the V gene TRBV5-1; 11 bases fit TRBD1. V shed 4 bases, J shed 2 bases, and the junction held 12 bases outside the gene matches. The CDR3 runs to 18 residues. Germline V gene data show CDR1 as SGHRS and CDR2 as YFSETQ. The CDR3 DNA reads TGCGCCAGCAGCACAGGGACAGGGGGACGGGGTTTCACAGATACGCAGTATTTT. It translates to CASSTGTGGRGFTDTQYF.

The chain uses TRBV7-9 and TRBJ1-2; 9 bases are shared with TRBD1. Germline V CDR1 and CDR2: SEHNR, FQNEAQ (reference sequence). The CDR3 is 15 amino acids. With 6 bases clipped from V and 8 bases from J, the junction kept 13 bases outside the gene matches. The chain's CDR3 is CASRGDRGRTGGYTF. The DNA for the CDR3 is TGTGCCAGCAGGGGTGACAGGGGGAGGACCGGGGGCTACACCTTC.

This sequence joins TRBV7-9 and TRBJ2-4; D is perhaps TRBD1 (6 bases). The germline gives CDR1 SEHNR, CDR2 FQNEAQ (reference sequence). The CDR3 covers 12 residues. V was cut by 2 bases and J by 12 bases, with 11 bases left in between. CDR3 residues: CASSLPTGSQYF. The CDR3 region has the DNA TGTGCCAGCAGCTTACCCACAGGGAGTCAGTACTTC.

The chain carries TRBV28 and TRBJ1-2, with 8 positions matching TRBD1. With 7 bases clipped from V and 2 bases from J, the junction kept 6 bases outside the gene matches. CDR3 length equals 14 residues. Germline V gene data show CDR1 as MDHEN and CDR2 as SYDVKM. CDR3 nucleotides: TGTGCCAGCACCCCGACAGGGGAGAACTATGGCTACACCTTC. It codes for CASTPTGENYGYTF.

The table lists this clone with a count of one. This chain links TRBV5-4 with TRBJ1-1, with a tentative D call TRBD1 (6 bases). Trimming pared 4 bases from V and 3 bases from J, leaving 10 bases between. Per germline, CDR1 SGHNT and CDR2 YYREEE (reference sequence). This CDR3 has 13 amino acids. Here the CDR3 reads CASSPGTHTEAFF. The DNA for the CDR3 is TGTGCCAGCAGCCCCGGGACACACACTGAAGCTTTCTTT. Full variable domain (missing parts from reference TRBV5-4 and TRBJ1-1): ETGVTQSPTHLIKTRGQQVTLRCSSQSGHNTVSWYQQALGQGPQFIFQYYREEENGRGNFPPRFSGLQFPNYSSELNVNALELDDSALYLCASSPGTHTEAFFGQGTRLTVV.